The clone carrying this T cell receptor (beta chain) was detected ten times or more. Trimming took off 0 bases at V and 2 bases at J, with 11 bases between the two ends. Germline V gives CDR1 DFQATT, CDR2 SNEGSKA (reference sequence). This CDR3 has 14 amino acids. This entry is derived from a study of Graves' ophthalmopathy and Graves' hyperthyroidism. Amplification from RNA transcripts yielded the TCR beta CDR3 regions. First-round RT-PCR used HTBI primers; second-round multiplex PCR followed. One entry per CDR3 protein results from TCRdb running MiXCR on the multiplex PCR reads. The sample records hundreds of thousands of distinct CDR3 sequences, just over 40% being singletons.

This chain joins TRBV20-1 and TRBJ2-7; no definite D call. Input material: peripheral blood. The TCR sequence derives from an adult man with Graves' ophthalmopathy. CDR3 loop: CSARDLELPYEQYF. The CDR3 DNA reads as TGCAGTGCTAGAGATCTGGAACTGCCCTACGAGCAGTACTTC.